This T cell receptor beta chain was documented in a study of T cells after yellow fever vaccination. From the 5' RACE reads, TCRdb called clonotypes with MiXCR, one entry per CDR3 protein. Of 40,000 to 50,000 distinct CDR3 sequences detected, 5% to 8% appear once; the ten largest clones hold 10%. CDR3 length: 15 amino acids. Germline CDR1 LNHNV, CDR2 YYDKDF (reference sequence). After removal of 5 bases from V and 0 bases from J, the junction contained 6 bases not matched to a gene. The clonotype comes from a man aged 25 to 40 who received the YFV17D yellow fever vaccine. The sample in question was PBMCs, either bulk or a sorted T-cell subset (CD4+, CD8+, memory, or dextramer-sorted; not recorded which), obtained 45 days after the yellow fever booster vaccination. This chain uses TRBV15 with TRBJ2-7; 8 bases agree with TRBD1. CDR3 coding DNA: TGTGCCACCAGCCCAGGGGGCAGTCTCTCCTACGAGCAGTACTTC. Protein: CATSPGGSLSYEQYF.